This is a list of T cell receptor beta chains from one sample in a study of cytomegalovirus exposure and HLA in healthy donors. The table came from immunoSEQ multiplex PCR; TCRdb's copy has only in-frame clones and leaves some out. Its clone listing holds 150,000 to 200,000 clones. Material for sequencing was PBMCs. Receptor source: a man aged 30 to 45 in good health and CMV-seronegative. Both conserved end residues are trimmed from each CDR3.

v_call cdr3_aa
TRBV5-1 ASSPTAIGETQY
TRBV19 ASSIDGGYPHLEAF
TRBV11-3 ASSLDRGNIQY
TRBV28 ASSPPPGQGDGF
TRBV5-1 ASSFGDTDTQY
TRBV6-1 ASSDRTSSGNTIY
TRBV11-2 ASSLRAREQY
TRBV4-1 ASSQVLDLREQY
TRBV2 ASQWDQGGTEAF
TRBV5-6 ASSLRQGYEQY
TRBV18 ASSPLGQGDNYGYT
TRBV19 ASKTSARAWETQY
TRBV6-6 ASSYTGYYSNQPQH
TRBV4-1 ASSLEVNQPQH
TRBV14 ASSQGAGTEAF
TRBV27 ASSYTSGINNEQF
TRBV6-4 ASTRSAASQGMNYGYT
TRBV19 ASSIGGSSGNTIY
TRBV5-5 ASSLVVRSSGNTIY
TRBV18 ASSPTAAAS
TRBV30 AWSGGTGEGQPQH
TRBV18 ASSLRQDTGELF
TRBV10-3 AISEGGNQPQH
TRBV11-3 ASSRTSGRGSYNEQF
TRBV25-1 ASSATGTGSFVKLF
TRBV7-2 ASPPQGYNEQF
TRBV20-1 SARTDGGYT
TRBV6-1 ASSDPGTGREQY
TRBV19 ASGYSGTVVPGYGYT
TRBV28 ASSSYRGAQPQH
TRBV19 ASSNPGASTDTQY
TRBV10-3 AINRDGQTGELF
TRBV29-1 SVRDREWQY
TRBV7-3 ASSPTSYNEQF
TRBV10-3 AISGAGKETQY
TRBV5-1 ASSLWGVRDSSGNTIY
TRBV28 ASSIYGLLQNSYEQY